The clone carrying this T cell receptor beta chain was seen only once. These data are taken from a study of T cell responses to AZD1222 COVID-19 vaccine. Sequenced by immunoSEQ multiplex PCR; TCRdb stores in-frame clones only, minus some. The sample includes around 130,000 clones, approximately 85% of them seen just once. The CDR3 runs 13 residues. Germline CDR1 SNHLY, CDR2 FYNNEI. Sequenced here: peripheral blood, sampled on day 0 of AZD1222 vaccination. The sequence was collected from an adult in good health. This chain links TRBV2 with TRBJ2-3, with D perhaps matching TRBD1 (6 bases). The CDR3 DNA is TGTGCTACGGGACACAGGCTCACAGATACGCAGTATTTT. It encodes CATGHRLTDTQYF.